These T cell receptor beta chains were read from a single sample in a study of beta chain features in type 1 diabetes. Generated by immunoSEQ multiplex PCR, the TCRdb table keeps only in-frame clones and is missing some. The table has around 300,000 clones, about 8% seen once. Material for sequencing was central memory CD4+ T cells from blood. These receptors were taken from a young woman in good health. Both conserved end residues are part of each CDR3. The D gene is left open where the match is weak. Rows may omit the clone size; those that give it use once, few, many or a size class.

>TRBV11-3|few|TRBD2|TRBJ2-1
TGTGCCAGCATCCGGGCGAGCGGGAGAGGCAATGAGCAGTTCTTC
CASIRASGRGNEQFF
>TRBV19|few|NA|TRBJ2-6
TGTGCCAGTACCAACGGCATCTCTGGGGCCAACGTCCTGACTTTC
CASTNGISGANVLTF
>TRBV7-8|few|TRBD2|TRBJ2-1
TGTGCCAGCAGGATAAGCGGGAGCTCCTACAATGAGCAGTTCTTC
CASRISGSSYNEQFF
>TRBV5-5|NA|NA|TRBJ2-7
TGTGCCAGCAGCTTGGTTACGGGAGCCTACGAGCAGTACTTC
CASSLVTGAYEQYF
>TRBV2|many|NA|TRBJ2-5
TGTGCCAGCAGTCAGGTCGTAGAGACCCAGTACTTC
CASSQVVETQYF
>TRBV19|NA|NA|TRBJ1-3
TGTGCCACCAGTTGGGGAGGAAACACCATATATTTT
CATSWGGNTIYF
>TRBV7-2|few|NA|TRBJ2-5
TGTGCCAGCAACATGGGGACCTATGAGACCCAGTACTTC
CASNMGTYETQYF
>TRBV6-5|few|NA|TRBJ1-3
TGTGCCAGCAGACAACAGGGACTCTCTGGAAACACCATATATTTT
CASRQQGLSGNTIYF
>TRBV19|NA|NA|TRBJ1-2
TGTGCCAGTGCTCCGGAACCTTTCTATGGCTACACCTTC
CASAPEPFYGYTF
>TRBV18|few|NA|TRBJ2-7
TGTGCCAGCTCACCACGGTCAGAGAGCTACGAGCAGTACTTC
CASSPRSESYEQYF
>TRBV6-1|NA|NA|TRBJ2-3
TGTGCCAGCAGTCACGGAACAGATACGCAGTATTTT
CASSHGTDTQYF
>TRBV30|NA|NA|TRBJ2-1
TGTGCCTGGAGTGAAAGACAGCGAGTCTACAATGAGCAGTTCTTC
CAWSERQRVYNEQFF
>TRBV13|few|TRBD2|TRBJ2-1
TGTGCCAGCAGCTTACTTAGCGGGGGGTTTTTCAATGAGCAGTTCTTC
CASSLLSGGFFNEQFF
>TRBV11-3|NA|TRBD1|TRBJ1-1
TGTGCCAGCAGCACCGAAGGGGGCTCCACTGAAGCTTTCTTT
CASSTEGGSTEAFF
>TRBV30|few|NA|TRBJ1-2
TGTGCCTGGAGTTACGGGGAATACGGCGGCTACACCTTC
CAWSYGEYGGYTF
>TRBV28|few|NA|TRBJ2-2
TGTGCCAGCAGTCCCTCAGGCTTAAACACCGGGGAGCTGTTTTTT
CASSPSGLNTGELFF
>TRBV2|NA|TRBD1|TRBJ2-3
TGTGCCAGCAGTGTGATGGGACAGACCACAGATACGCAGTATTTT
CASSVMGQTTDTQYF
>TRBV5-1|NA|TRBD1|TRBJ1-6
TGCGCCAGCAGCTTGGCCTGGGACAGGGGCGATTCACCCCTCCACTTT
CASSLAWDRGDSPLHF
>TRBV18|few|NA|TRBJ2-1
TGTGCCAGCTCACCTACTGAATATGAGCAGTTCTTC
CASSPTEYEQFF
>TRBV6-6|NA|NA|TRBJ1-2
TGTGCCAGCAAGGCGCGTGGGGGGCGCAAAGTGAGTGGCTACACCTTC
CASKARGGRKVSGYTF
>TRBV28|few|NA|TRBJ2-7
TGTGCCAGCAGTCCCCCTTTGTCGGAGCAGTACTTC
CASSPPLSEQYF
>TRBV7-8|NA|NA|TRBJ2-7
TGTGCCAGCAGCGAAGGGGGTAGCTCCTACGAGCAGTACTTC
CASSEGGSSYEQYF
>TRBV28|few|NA|TRBJ2-1
TGTGCCAGCAGCGCTTCGAGGGGGGAGTTCTTC
CASSASRGEFF
>TRBV7-9|many|TRBD2|TRBJ2-7
TGTGCCAGCAGCTTGGGGCTAGCGGGAGTCAACTACGAGCAGTACTTC
CASSLGLAGVNYEQYF
>TRBV5-4|few|NA|TRBJ2-5
TGTGCCAGCAGCCCGGACAGCCACCCCGGGGAGACCCAGTACTTC
CASSPDSHPGETQYF
>TRBV5-1|NA|NA|TRBJ1-1
TGCGCCAGCAGTCCGACAGAGATGAACACTGAAGCTTTCTTT
CASSPTEMNTEAFF
>TRBV15|few|NA|TRBJ2-5
TGTGCCACCAGCGCAACGAAGGGGGAACTAGAGACCCAGTACTTC
CATSATKGELETQYF
>TRBV28|few|NA|TRBJ1-2
TGTGCCAGCAGGGGGAATGGCTACACCTTC
CASRGNGYTF
>TRBV4-1|many|NA|TRBJ1-1
TGCGCCAGCAGCCAAGAGGAGGACGCATGGAACACTGAAGCTTTCTTT
CASSQEEDAWNTEAFF
>TRBV9|many|TRBD2|TRBJ2-5
TGTGCCAGCAGCGCGGGAGGCATGGGGGAGACCCAGTACTTC
CASSAGGMGETQYF
>TRBV5-4|few|NA|TRBJ1-1
TGTGCCAGCAGCTTGGAAGACAGGACTACTGAAGCTTTCTTT
CASSLEDRTTEAFF
>TRBV6-1|NA|NA|TRBJ1-4
TGTGCCAGCACCTATTATGTCACTAATGAAAAACTGTTTTTT
CASTYYVTNEKLFF
>TRBV7-2|NA|NA|TRBJ2-6
TGTGCCAGCAGCGTACAGTTACCTGGGGCCAACGTCCTGACTTTC
CASSVQLPGANVLTF
>TRBV16|many|TRBD1|TRBJ2-1
TGTGCCAGCAGCCCCATACAGGGGGCGAACAATGAGCAGTTCTTC
CASSPIQGANNEQFF
>TRBV6-1|few|TRBD1|TRBJ2-7
TGTGCCAGCGCGGACAGGAACTCTTTCTACGAGCAGTACTTC
CASADRNSFYEQYF
>TRBV6-5|many|NA|TRBJ1-6
TGTGCCAGCAGTCCCGACCCGGCGCATTCACCCCTCCACTTT
CASSPDPAHSPLHF
>TRBV2|once|TRBD2|TRBJ2-3
TGTGCCAGCAAGGGACTAGCGGGAGGGCCGGATACGCAGTATTTT
CASKGLAGGPDTQYF
>TRBV5-4|NA|TRBD2|TRBJ2-5
TGTGCCAGCAGCCCTCAGGCTAGCGGGGGGGCCGGGGAGACCCAGTACTTC
CASSPQASGGAGETQYF
>TRBV7-3|NA|NA|TRBJ2-5
TGTGCCAGCAGCCCGCAGGGGGAGACCCAGTACTTC
CASSPQGETQYF
>TRBV7-2|NA|NA|TRBJ2-1
TGTGCCAGCGGCCGAGTCGGGGGCAGATCGGGTGAGCAGTTCTTC
CASGRVGGRSGEQFF
>TRBV7-3|NA|NA|TRBJ2-3
TGTGCCAGCAGCTCCCGGGGCACAGATACGCAGTATTTT
CASSSRGTDTQYF
>TRBV5-6|many|NA|TRBJ2-1
TGTGCCAGCAGCTTGGGCAATGAGCAGTTCTTC
CASSLGNEQFF
>TRBV18|many|NA|TRBJ1-5
TGTGCCAGCTCACCAGGGCAGGTGAGGAGCCAGCCCCAGCATTTT
CASSPGQVRSQPQHF
>TRBV7-2|few|TRBD1|TRBJ1-2
TGTGCCAGCAGCGCCTTAGGGACAGGGTTAGGTGGCTACACCTTC
CASSALGTGLGGYTF
>TRBV4-3|many|NA|TRBJ2-1
TGCGCCAGCAGCCAAGATCCACGGGACACATACAATGAGCAGTTCTTC
CASSQDPRDTYNEQFF
>TRBV5-4|NA|TRBD1|TRBJ2-5
TGTGCCAGCAGCTTGGGGGGACAGGGAAATTTAGAGACCCAGTACTTC
CASSLGGQGNLETQYF
>TRBV19|NA|TRBD1|TRBJ2-5
TGTGCCAGTAGTCAAACCGGGACAGGACAAGAGACCCAGTACTTC
CASSQTGTGQETQYF
>TRBV5-5|NA|NA|TRBJ1-2
TGTGCCAGCAGCTTGGCCACCACAGGCGAAGACTATGGCTACACCTTC
CASSLATTGEDYGYTF
>TRBV4-3|NA|NA|TRBJ1-5
TGCGCCAGCAGCCTGGACGGCGGTAGGCCCCAGCATTTT
CASSLDGGRPQHF
>TRBV2|NA|TRBD2|TRBJ2-3
TGTGCCAGCAGCTCCCGTGCTAGCGGGGATACGCAGTATTTT
CASSSRASGDTQYF
>TRBV5-4|few|TRBD1|TRBJ1-2
TGTGCCAGCAGCTTGGGCGGACAGGGGATTGTCTACACCTTC
CASSLGGQGIVYTF
>TRBV2|few|TRBD1|TRBJ1-2
TGTGCCAGCAGTGAGTTCAGGGGGCCGAGAAAGAACTATGGCTACACCTTC
CASSEFRGPRKNYGYTF